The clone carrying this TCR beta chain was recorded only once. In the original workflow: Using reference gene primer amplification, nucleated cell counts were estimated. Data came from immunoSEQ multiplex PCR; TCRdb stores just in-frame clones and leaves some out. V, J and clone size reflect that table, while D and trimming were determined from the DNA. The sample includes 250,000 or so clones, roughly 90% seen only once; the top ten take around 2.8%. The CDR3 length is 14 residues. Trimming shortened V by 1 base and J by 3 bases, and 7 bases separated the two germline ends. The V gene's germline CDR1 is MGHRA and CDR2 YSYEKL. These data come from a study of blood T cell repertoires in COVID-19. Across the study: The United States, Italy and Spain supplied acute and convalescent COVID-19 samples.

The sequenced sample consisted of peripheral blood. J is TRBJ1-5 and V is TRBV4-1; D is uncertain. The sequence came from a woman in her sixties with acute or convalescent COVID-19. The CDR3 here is CASSQGWANQPQHF. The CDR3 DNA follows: TGCGCCAGCAGCCAAGGTTGGGCCAATCAGCCCCAGCATTTT.